One sample yielded the 23 T cell receptor beta chains listed below, sequenced in a study of blood T cells in healthy people across ages. For the second PCR, which ran for about 7 to 11 cycles, a sample-barcoded 5' primer and a J-beta primer mix were used. TCRdb independently ran MiXCR on the 5' RACE reads; one entry per CDR3 protein. Of roughly 1,700,000 distinct CDR3 sequences listed, roughly 28% are singletons. The sequenced material came from blood. Source of these receptors: a woman aged 25 to 45 in good health.

This chain connects TRBV6-2 or TRBV6-3 to TRBJ1-5, with D unresolved. The germline gives CDR1 MNHEY, CDR2 SVGEGT. V dropped 4 bases and J dropped 5 bases, with 12 bases sitting between them. CDR3 length: 14 amino acids. In nucleotides, the CDR3 is TGTGCCAGCAGTTGGCTAGCCAGCGATCAGCCCCAGCATTTT. Translating gives CASSWLASDQPQHF.

In its sample, this clonotype was seen a few times. This rearrangement joins TRBV6-1 to TRBJ1-4, with D possibly matching TRBD1 (5 bases). The germline V gene encodes CDR1 MNHNS and CDR2 SASEGT. Trimming pared 1 base from V and 1 base from J, leaving 10 bases between. The CDR3 length is 16 residues. The CDR3 loop is CASSEDRRGTNEKLFF. CDR3 bases: TGTGCCAGCAGTGAAGACAGGAGAGGAACTAATGAAAAACTGTTTTTT.

The rearrangement joins TRBV7-2 to TRBJ2-4; 8 positions match TRBD1. The end of the DNA aligns better with TRBJ2-7, so the J call may be wrong. The V gene's germline CDR1 is SGHTA and CDR2 FQGNSA. The CDR3 is 15 amino acids. The CDR3 here is CASSTGQGGGYEQYF. In nucleotides, the CDR3 is TGTGCCAGCAGCACAGGACAGGGAGGAGGTTACGAGCAGTACTTC.

V usage is TRBV27 and J usage is TRBJ2-1, with D tentatively TRBD2 (6 bases). Germline values: CDR1 MNHEY, CDR2 SMNVEV (reference sequence). The CDR3 runs 16 residues. V was shortened by 5 bases and J by 3 bases, with 17 bases between the two germline ends. The CDR3 DNA reads TGTGCCAGCAGTCCCTTGACGGGAGCGGTCTACAATGAGCAGTTCTTC. It codes for CASSPLTGAVYNEQFF.

This clonotype occurred a few times. This chain joins TRBV19 and TRBJ2-5; a weak D match, TRBD1 (6 bases). CDR1 is LNHDA and CDR2 is SQIVND in the germline V gene (reference sequence). Trimming pared 4 bases from V and 0 bases from J, leaving 12 bases between. The CDR3 consists of 15 residues. In nucleotides, the CDR3 is TGTGCCAGTAGTACACAGGGCCCGGACCAAGAGACCCAGTACTTC. Translation gives CASSTQGPDQETQYF.

The rearrangement joins TRBV12-3 or TRBV12-4 to TRBJ2-5; 9 nucleotides align to TRBD2. The J call is doubtful: the DNA matches TRBJ2-7 better. This CDR3 has 14 residues. The CDR3 nucleotides read TGTGCCAGCAGTTCCCACGCGGGGGGGTACGAGCAGTACTTC. Amino acids: CASSSHAGGYEQYF.

This rearrangement joins TRBV24-1 to TRBJ2-1, with a weak D call TRBD1 (7 bases). V lost 6 bases, J lost 9 bases, and 20 bases lay in between. The germline CDR1 and CDR2 sequences are KGHDR and SFDVKD. The CDR3 contains 15 residues. CDR3 nucleotide sequence: TGTGCCACCAGTAGGGGGGAGCAGGGGGTGGGTGAGCAGTTCTTC. Protein product: CATSRGEQGVGEQFF.

Comment on this clonotype: This may stem from a read error, because a much larger clone lies one nucleotide away. The rearrangement uses TRBV20-1 and TRBJ2-5; 7 positions match TRBD1. The J call may be wrong; the DNA end is better matched by TRBJ2-7. Germline V gives CDR1 DFQATT, CDR2 SNEGSKA (reference sequence). This CDR3 is 14 amino acids long. In DNA, the CDR3 is TGCAGTGCTTCTTCCGGGACAGCGAGCTACGAGCAGTACTTC. Residues: CSASSGTASYEQYF.

As for this clonotype: This may stem from a read error, because a much larger clone lies one nucleotide away. The chain carries TRBV12-3 or TRBV12-4 and TRBJ2-5; TRBD1 agrees at 7 bases. V dropped 11 bases and J dropped 7; count of bases not matched to a gene: 7. The CDR3 length is 11 residues. The CDR3 coding sequence is TGTGCCGTCTCACAGGGGTGGACCCAGTACTTC. Translating gives CAVSQGWTQYF.

In the case of this clonotype: The junction does not match germline at one end; this may be a read error. This CDR3 is CAGSVPGRNKQYF. As DNA, the CDR3 is TGCGCCGGCAGCGTACCCGGGAGGAACAAGCAGTACTTC. V and J are TRBV5-1 and TRBJ2-7; 7 positions agree with TRBD2. The germline gives CDR1 SGHRS, CDR2 YFSETQ. There are 13 residues in the CDR3.

This clonotype has more than one count but fewer than ten. The chain joins TRBV6-5 to TRBJ1-2; D possibly corresponds to TRBD1 (5 bases). Trimming removed 4 bases at V and 4 bases at J, with 16 bases between. This CDR3 is 15 amino acids long. Germline values: CDR1 MNHEY, CDR2 SVGAGI. Written as DNA, the CDR3 is TGTGCCAGCAGTTTAGAGGGGTCTCTCTCCTATGGCTACACCTTC. Encoded protein: CASSLEGSLSYGYTF.

The chain employs TRBV20-1 and TRBJ2-3; 15 bases are a match to TRBD2. Per germline, CDR1 DFQATT and CDR2 SNEGSKA (reference sequence). Trimming at V came to 2 bases and at J to 2 bases, leaving 8 bases not matched to a gene. This CDR3 spans 18 amino acids. The CDR3 is CSARRTSGRAGVTDTQYF. CDR3 nucleotide sequence: TGCAGTGCTAGAAGGACTAGCGGGAGGGCCGGTGTCACAGATACGCAGTATTTT.

The rearrangement joins TRBV4-2 to TRBJ1-4; 7 bases fit TRBD1. The germline CDR1 and CDR2 sequences are LGHNA and YNFKEQ. With V trimmed by 3 bases and J by 8 bases, 12 bases remained unmatched. The CDR3 has 16 residues. The CDR3 DNA is TGTGCCAGCAGCCACGTCCTTGAGGGGGCTGCGGAAAAACTGTTTTTT. Translation: CASSHVLEGAAEKLFF.

This chain uses TRBV30 with TRBJ1-5, with unresolved D. CDR3 size: 12 residues. V lost 2 bases, J lost 9 bases, and 11 bases lay in between. Germline V gene sequence: CDR1 GTSNPN, CDR2 SVGIG (reference sequence). CDR3 sequence: CAWSRQTGPQHF. CDR3 bases: TGTGCCTGGAGTCGGCAGACGGGGCCCCAGCATTTT.

V and J are TRBV2 and TRBJ2-3; TRBD1 aligns across 7 bases. There are 15 residues in the CDR3. Germline V lookup: CDR1 SNHLY, CDR2 FYNNEI. The junction had 7 bases not matched to a gene; V was cut back by 2 bases and J by 5 bases. The CDR3 is CASSEIGGGIDTQYF. DNA of the CDR3: TGTGCCAGCAGTGAAATAGGGGGCGGAATAGATACGCAGTATTTT.

This chain connects TRBV29-1 to TRBJ1-1, with 7 bases that match TRBD1. The CDR3 is 15 residues long. Germline V gene lookup returns CDR1 SQVTM and CDR2 ANQGSEA. V gave up 7 bases and J gave up 0 bases; unmatched junction bases: 11. The CDR3 here is CSAYRGQPMNTEAFF. The CDR3, as DNA: TGCAGCGCATACAGGGGACAACCGATGAACACTGAAGCTTTCTTT.

In this sample, this clonotype turned up a few times. The V and J genes are TRBV9 and TRBJ2-7; TRBD1 matches 8 bases. Germline CDR1 and CDR2: SGDLS and YYNGEE. Trimming removed 0 bases from V and 2 bases from J; junction bases left unmatched: 4. The CDR3 runs to 15 residues. This CDR3 reads CASSVVQGDAYEQYF. Here the CDR3 DNA reads TGTGCCAGCAGCGTAGTACAGGGGGACGCCTACGAGCAGTACTTC.

This clonotype has more than one count but fewer than ten. V usage is TRBV7-9 and J usage is TRBJ1-5, with unresolved D. The CDR3 is made up of 13 amino acids. Germline CDR1 is SEHNR and CDR2 is FQNEAQ (reference sequence). V dropped 5 bases and J dropped 6 bases, with 11 bases sitting between them. The CDR3 loop reads CASSHFEGQPQHF. The CDR3 coding sequence is TGTGCCAGCAGCCACTTCGAGGGTCAGCCCCAGCATTTT.

This clonotype was seen at least ten times. This chain connects TRBV5-1 to TRBJ1-4; D is uncertain. Per the germline V gene, CDR1 is SGHRS and CDR2 is YFSETQ. The CDR3 is 14 residues long. Trimming stripped 0 bases from V and 9 bases from J, with 12 bases between. The CDR3 region is CASSLGGGDKKLFF. The CDR3 nucleotides are TGCGCCAGCAGCTTGGGAGGCGGGGATAAAAAACTGTTTTTT.

The sample holds a few counts of this clonotype. J is TRBJ1-4 and V is TRBV6-6; maybe TRBD1 (6 bases). The CDR3 consists of 16 residues. Trimming removed 4 bases from V and 8 bases from J, with 20 bases in between. Per germline, CDR1 MNHNY and CDR2 SVGAGI (reference sequence). CDR3 amino acids: CASSFEPTTGTEKLFF. The CDR3 DNA sequence: TGTGCCAGCAGTTTCGAACCTACAACAGGGACGGAAAAACTGTTTTTT.

The gene calls are TRBV12-3 or TRBV12-4 and TRBJ2-1; D not certain. The V and J ends lost 5 bases and 5 bases respectively, with 16 bases between them. This CDR3 has 15 amino acids. Here the CDR3 DNA reads TGTGCCAGCAGTCCCCATTTCGGTCAAAACAATGAGCAGTTCTTC. Translated, it gives CASSPHFGQNNEQFF.

The J gene is TRBJ1-6, the V gene TRBV6-5; 7 bases are a match to TRBD1. Losses at the gene ends were 7 bases for V and 7 bases for J; bases not matched to a gene: 13. This CDR3 spans 16 amino acids. Per the germline V gene, CDR1 is MNHEY and CDR2 is SVGAGI. The CDR3 region is CASTFEIWTGNSPLHF. In DNA, the CDR3 is TGTGCCAGCACCTTTGAGATCTGGACAGGCAATTCACCCCTCCACTTT.

This sequence joins TRBV30 and TRBJ2-3; D perhaps matches TRBD2 (6 bases). The V end lost 3 bases, the J end lost 1 base, and 11 bases lay between the germline ends. This CDR3 has 14 residues. Germline values: CDR1 GTSNPN, CDR2 SVGIG (reference sequence). In nucleotides, the CDR3 is TGTGCCTGGAGAGGGACTGAACGCACAGATACGCAGTATTTT. Encoded protein: CAWRGTERTDTQYF.